The rows below give T cell receptor beta chains drawn from one sample of a study of control samples from healthy donors and cancer patients. TCRdb's table, derived via immunoSEQ multiplex PCR, lists solely in-frame clones and lacks some. Of more than 150,000 clones in the sample, 80% to 95% were seen once. Sequenced input: blood. The receptor source for this set is a woman between 25 and 40 years old in good health. The CDR3 runs from the conserved cysteine through the conserved F or W. The D gene is left open where the match is weak. Clone size is given for some rows only: seen once, a few or many times, or a class if the clone is expanded.

>NA|NA|TRBV9|TRBJ2-1
TGTGCCAGCAGCCTAGGGGGGTCCCCGGTCAATGAGCAGTTCTTC
CASSLGGSPVNEQFF
>TRBD1|NA|TRBV18|TRBJ1-6
TGTGCCAGCTCACCACAGGGGGCCAGGAATTCACCCCTCCACTTT
CASSPQGARNSPLHF
>TRBD1|NA|TRBV28|TRBJ2-7
TGTGCCAGCAGTGAAGACAGGGGCGAGCAGTACTTC
CASSEDRGEQYF
>TRBD1|NA|TRBV19|TRBJ2-1
TGTGCCAGTACCTCGACAGGGGGGTCGAGGAATGAGCAGTTCTTC
CASTSTGGSRNEQFF
>NA|NA|TRBV9|TRBJ1-4
TGTGCCAGCAGCAGCGAGCCTAATGAAAAACTGTTTTTT
CASSSEPNEKLFF
>NA|NA|TRBV7-9|TRBJ1-1
TGTGCCAGCAGCTCGGAAGGAGCTGAAGCTTTCTTT
CASSSEGAEAFF
>NA|NA|TRBV19|TRBJ1-5
TGTGCCAGTAGTATAGGACGGGGTAATCAGCCCCAGCATTTT
CASSIGRGNQPQHF
>TRBD1|NA|TRBV11-3|TRBJ2-7
TGTGCCAGCAGCTTCGGGACAGGGGATTACGAGCAGTACTTC
CASSFGTGDYEQYF
>TRBD2|once|TRBV5-1|TRBJ2-1
TGCGCCAGCATCCGGGATTATGGCGGGAGAGGTGAGCAGTTCTTC
CASIRDYGGRGEQFF
>NA|NA|TRBV5-6|TRBJ2-5
TGTGCCAGCAGCCTTGACAGAACGGAGACCCAGTACTTC
CASSLDRTETQYF
>TRBD1|NA|TRBV18|TRBJ1-6
TGTGCCAGCTCACCACCCAGTGGGACAGCTTTAAGTTCACCCCTCCACTTT
CASSPPSGTALSSPLHF
>NA|NA|TRBV7-2|TRBJ2-1
TGTGCCAGCAGCGCAGGGGTACGACGGAATGAGCAGTTCTTC
CASSAGVRRNEQFF
>NA|NA|TRBV10-3|TRBJ1-5
TGTGCCATCAGTGAGGGGATCAATCAGCCCCAGCATTTT
CAISEGINQPQHF
>TRBD2|NA|TRBV7-8|TRBJ2-5
TGTGCCAGCAGCTTAGTCGGAAGTAGCGGGATCGAGACCCAGTACTTC
CASSLVGSSGIETQYF
>NA|NA|TRBV6-4|TRBJ1-2
TGTGCCAGCAGTCCAGGGTTTCGCGGCTATGGCTACACCTTC
CASSPGFRGYGYTF
>NA|NA|TRBV27|TRBJ2-3
TGTGCCAGCAGTTATCAGGGCGCAGATACGCAGTATTTT
CASSYQGADTQYF
>NA|NA|TRBV7-9|TRBJ1-3
TGTGCCAGCAGCACTCCGGGACTCGACTCTGGAAACACCATATATTTT
CASSTPGLDSGNTIYF
>TRBD2|NA|TRBV11-2|TRBJ2-7
TGTGCCAGCAGCTTCGGGGGAGGGGACCAATACGAGCAGTACTTC
CASSFGGGDQYEQYF
>TRBD2|NA|TRBV24-1|TRBJ2-1
TGTGCCACCAGTGATTTGCCCCGGACTAGCGGGATCAATGAGCAGTTCTTC
CATSDLPRTSGINEQFF
>NA|NA|TRBV2|TRBJ2-5
TGTGCCAGCAGCGAAGGAACCCAGTACTTC
CASSEGTQYF
>TRBD1|few|TRBV2|TRBJ2-7
TGTGCCAGCAGTGATACCGGGACAGAGGTAGGCGAGCAGTACTTC
CASSDTGTEVGEQYF
>TRBD1|NA|TRBV30|TRBJ1-6
TGTGCCTGGAGGGGACAGGGCACATCCTCACCCCTCCACTTT
CAWRGQGTSSPLHF
>TRBD1|NA|TRBV24-1|TRBJ2-7
TGTGCCACCAGTGACTCCGGGACAGATGCCTACGAGCAGTACTTC
CATSDSGTDAYEQYF
>NA|NA|TRBV7-9|TRBJ1-2
TGTGCCAGCAGCTCCCCGACAAAGTCTAACTATGGCTACACCTTC
CASSSPTKSNYGYTF
>NA|NA|TRBV5-1|TRBJ2-2
TGCGCCAGCAGCTTGTTGCCGCCCGACCAGGGTGCCGGGGAGCTGTTTTTT
CASSLLPPDQGAGELFF
>TRBD2|NA|TRBV19|TRBJ2-7
TGTGCCAGTAGTCATCGGGGGGGGAGGTACGAGCAGTACTTC
CASSHRGGRYEQYF
>TRBD1|NA|TRBV5-8|TRBJ1-1
TGTGCCAGCAGCCCCCAGGGGACAGCCTTGAACACTGAAGCTTTCTTT
CASSPQGTALNTEAFF
>NA|NA|TRBV15|TRBJ2-1
TGTGCCACCAGCAGCCGGATAAGCTCCTACAATGAGCAGTTCTTC
CATSSRISSYNEQFF
>NA|NA|TRBV4-3|TRBJ2-7
TGCGCCAGCAGCCAAGCGATCTCCTACGAGCAGTACTTC
CASSQAISYEQYF
>NA|NA|TRBV18|TRBJ2-6
TGTGCCAGCTCACAGACAGCACCCGTCTCTGGGGCCAACGTCCTGACTTTC
CASSQTAPVSGANVLTF
>NA|NA|TRBV10-3|TRBJ1-1
TGTGCCATCAGTCACAGGGATAGGGGTGAAGCTTTCTTT
CAISHRDRGEAFF